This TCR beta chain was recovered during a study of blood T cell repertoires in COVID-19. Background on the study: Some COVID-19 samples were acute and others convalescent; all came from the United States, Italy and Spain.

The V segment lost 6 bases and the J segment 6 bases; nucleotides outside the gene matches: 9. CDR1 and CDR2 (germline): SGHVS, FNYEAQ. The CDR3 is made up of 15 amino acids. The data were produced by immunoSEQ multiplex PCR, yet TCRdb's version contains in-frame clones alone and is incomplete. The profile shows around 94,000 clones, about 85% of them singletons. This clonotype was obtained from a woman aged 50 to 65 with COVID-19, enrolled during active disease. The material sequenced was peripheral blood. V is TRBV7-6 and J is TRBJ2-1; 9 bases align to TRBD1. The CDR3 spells CASSIQGATSNEQFF. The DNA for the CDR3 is TGTGCCAGCAGTATACAGGGGGCCACTAGCAATGAGCAGTTCTTC.